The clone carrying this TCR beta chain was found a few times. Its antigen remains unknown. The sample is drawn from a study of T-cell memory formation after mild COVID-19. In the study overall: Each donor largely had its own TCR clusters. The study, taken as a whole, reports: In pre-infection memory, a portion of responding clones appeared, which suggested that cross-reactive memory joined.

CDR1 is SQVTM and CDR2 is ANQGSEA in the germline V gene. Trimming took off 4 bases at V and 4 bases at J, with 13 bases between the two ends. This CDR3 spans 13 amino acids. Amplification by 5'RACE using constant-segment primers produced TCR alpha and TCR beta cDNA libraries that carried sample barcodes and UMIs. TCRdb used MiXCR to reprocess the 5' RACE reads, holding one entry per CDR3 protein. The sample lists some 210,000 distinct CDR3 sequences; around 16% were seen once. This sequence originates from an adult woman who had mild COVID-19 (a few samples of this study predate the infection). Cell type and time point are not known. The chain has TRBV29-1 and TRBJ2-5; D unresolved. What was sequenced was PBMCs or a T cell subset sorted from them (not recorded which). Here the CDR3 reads CSVGALLRETQYF. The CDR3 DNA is TGCAGCGTTGGGGCCCTCCTTCGAGAGACCCAGTACTTC.